The following is a T cell receptor (beta chain) sequence with its context. The antigen it recognizes is unknown. No quality values exist for individual bases; no much larger clone is one base distant. As encoded in the germline V gene (reference sequence), CDR1 is LGHDT while CDR2 is YNNKEL. V ends up 4 bases short and J 10 bases short, with an unmatched junction base count of 9. Reading from cysteine to phenylalanine, the CDR3 counts 13 amino acids. Only CDR3 DNA remains: 39 bases, in frame from the first base. The immunoSEQ Assay, a bias-controlled multiplex PCR, was used to amplify TCRbeta CDR3 regions from genomic DNA. As for how the authors treated the data: The number of nucleated cells in each sample was estimated by amplification of reference gene primers within the assay. To quantify the absolute abundance of each unique TCRbeta CDR3 rearrangement, sequence reads were collapsed and filtered. For each sample, productive Simpson clonality was calculated as the square root of Simpson's diversity index over productive rearrangements. What TCRdb holds here is the immuneACCESS table cut down to in-frame rearrangements. Part of the clones is not present; checked against another copy, under half of the missing clones reflect an unresolved V gene, and the others are unexplained. V, J and clone size are taken as reported in that table, and D and trimming were inferred from the DNA itself. This sample has approximately 210,000 clones in its table, and under 95% of those were observed once. 0.95% to 1.5% of the sample is taken by the ten largest.

These data originate in a study of blood T cell repertoires in COVID-19 (dated by TCRdb to 2018 to 2021). With regard to the full study: Collaborator samples came from the United States, Italy and Spain and covered acute and convalescent phases of COVID-19. The prospective study material was composed of cDNA or gDNA derived from T cells, B-cell-depleted T cells, or PBMCs. Subjects who had been exposed to COVID-19, were actively infected with it, or had recovered from it provided the deeply sampled blood TCRbeta repertoires that made up the dataset. The repertoires were released in a freely available public database intended as a resource for research on the immune response to SARS-CoV-2. Samples came from the ongoing ImmuneRACE study (first 160 participants) plus 1,254 subjects from 6 global collaborators. Nearly every sample came with metadata listing a de-identified subject ID, COVID-19 status, age in years and sex. Where HLA class I and class II types were available, the types were taken from metadata supplied by the sample provider, not from assay-based typing.

The collaborating institutions used their own protocols to collect whole blood in K2EDTA tubes. For TCRbeta analysis, collaborator samples were shipped as frozen whole blood, as isolated PBMCs, or as DNA extracted from either sample type. Results the study describes overall, beyond this receptor: Clinical and demographic metadata were provided uncurated, with the amount varying by source and participant.

The V and J segments used are TRBV3-1 (or the pseudogene TRBV3-2) and TRBJ1-1; 7 bases in between match TRBD1. This TCR came from a man aged 25-45 years with acute or convalescent COVID-19. Sample: peripheral blood. Here the CDR3 is given as CASSRLQGRVAFF. The nucleotide sequence is TGTGCCAGCAGCCGCCTACAGGGGCGGGTAGCTTTCTTT.